This T cell receptor beta chain comes out of a study of blood T cells in healthy people across ages (dated by TCRdb to about 2015). Context from the whole study: In model experiments, template switching captured roughly one uniquely barcoded TCR beta cDNA molecule for every two T cells. Using deep sequencing normalized with unique cDNA molecular identifiers, the study measured how TCR beta repertoire diversity changes with age. Donors were grouped into four age groups: young (average roughly 16 years), middle-aged (roughly 37), aged (over 55) and long-lived (about 90). To avoid experimental bias, donors of different ages were randomly spread across the sequencing lanes. The study analyzed two additional independent replicas of 1 million unique cDNA reads from the same blood draw for two donors, one aged 18 to 30 and one aged 80 or older. General findings and caveats noted by the study authors: The CMV infection status of donors was not known, potentially confounding age-related changes in expanded clonotypes. Estimates of total diversity based on one million sequenced T cells were regarded as lower bounds and as underestimates. As age increased, observed TCR beta diversity per million T cells dropped in a roughly linear way, and a significant reduction was already evident by age 40. Because profiling used bulk unsorted PBMCs, naive and antigen-experienced compartments could not be compared conclusively. Compared with the aged group, the long-lived group had more naive CD4+ T cells, fewer expanded clones and increased TCR diversity, a pattern suggesting age selection. There was a strong correlation between observed TCR beta diversity and the percentage of naive T cells measured by flow cytometry.

V and J lose 5 bases and 7 bases, and a span of 21 bases separates them. Taken from cysteine to phenylalanine, the CDR3 has 15 residues. Only the CDR3 portion is preserved as DNA: 45 bases, with reading frame beginning at the first base. The germline V gene supplies CDR1 MDHEN and CDR2 SYDVKM. Library preparation used 5' RACE. The run used an Illumina HiSeq 2500. A second PCR of about 6 to 12 cycles was performed with a sample-barcoded 5' primer and a J-beta primer mix. A unique molecular identifier was introduced onto each TCR beta cDNA molecule by a template-switch 5' adaptor carrying 12 random nucleotides. Each sample yielded at least 3 million CDR3-containing paired-end reads. First-strand cDNA synthesis was performed from all RNA using the Mint cDNA synthesis kit, with priming by a TRBC-specific oligonucleotide. Following uracil-DNA glycosylase treatment, a first 18-cycle PCR with universal primers M1SS and BC2_uni_R was performed on all cDNA. Regarding the original processing steps: For normalization, 1 million high-quality reads were randomly selected from each sample, with every read carrying a distinct molecular identifier. Reads with shared molecular identifiers were discarded instead of being binned into consensus sequences. MiTCR, set to a Q25 quality threshold and the strictest error-elimination algorithm, was used for CDR3 identification, clonotype clustering and error correction. Lower-bound total TCR beta diversity was estimated with a nonparametric unseen species model using Euler transformation. TCRdb passed the public sequencing reads through fastp at Q25 and MiXCR, retaining productive beta sequences. Identical CDR3 proteins give one entry, which carries the most common genes and DNA. These V and J calls rely on TCRdb rather than the paper's analysis. The sample has some 1.1 million distinct CDR3 sequences on record, 35% to 40% of them singletons. Roughly 13% of the sample belongs to the ten largest clones.

Systemically healthy Caucasian individuals from Russia, roughly 40 in total and aged about 6 to 95 years, were included as donors. Around 9.7 milliliters of peripheral blood were collected from each donor into EDTA-treated Vacutainer tubes. Ficoll-Paque density-gradient centrifugation was used to isolate PBMCs, with at least 7 million per sample. Trizol reagent was used to extract total RNA from PBMCs, with at least 5.5 micrograms per sample. For every donor, an aliquot of PBMCs went through flow cytometry to measure the percentages of naive CD45RAhigh/CD27high T cells. Concerning this clonotype itself: The clone's antigen remains unknown. One base away there is no much larger clone; base qualities are not given.

Material for sequencing was blood. The TCR sequence derives from a man between 18 and 35 years old in good health. This chain is built from TRBV28 and TRBJ2-7, with no D gene named confidently. The CDR3 region has the sequence CASSPTLGLQAEQYF. The nucleotides are TGTGCCAGCAGTCCCACCCTTGGGCTGCAGGCTGAGCAGTACTTC.